The entry below describes one T cell receptor beta chain. The antigen remains unidentified. The sample is drawn from a study of T cell therapy after organ transplantation. On the study more broadly: Therapy products were autologous CMV-specific T cells, peptide-expanded for roughly two weeks.

Drug-resistant or recurrent cytomegalovirus affected these solid-organ transplant recipient patients. Notes on the study in general: Antirejection and antiviral medication effects could not be assessed. Lower pretherapy CD8 clonality went with larger post-therapy fold change.

Unmatched junction bases numbered 6, after V lost 2 bases and J lost 8 bases. Looked up from germline, CDR1 is LNHNV and CDR2 is YYDKDF (reference sequence). The length of the CDR3 is 14 residues. Profiling relied on immunoSEQ multiplex PCR, and the TCRdb table lists in-frame clones only, not all of them. The table includes 44,000 or so clones, about 95% detected once. Source: CD8+ T cells from blood, taken before autologous CMV-specific T cell therapy. The chain employs TRBV15 and TRBJ2-1, with TRBD1 matching over 7 bases. The TCR sequence derives from a human patient who had received a solid organ transplant and had CMV disease. The CDR3 sequence: CATSRRDRVDEQFF. CDR3 coding DNA: TGTGCCACCAGCAGAAGAGACAGGGTCGATGAGCAGTTCTTC.